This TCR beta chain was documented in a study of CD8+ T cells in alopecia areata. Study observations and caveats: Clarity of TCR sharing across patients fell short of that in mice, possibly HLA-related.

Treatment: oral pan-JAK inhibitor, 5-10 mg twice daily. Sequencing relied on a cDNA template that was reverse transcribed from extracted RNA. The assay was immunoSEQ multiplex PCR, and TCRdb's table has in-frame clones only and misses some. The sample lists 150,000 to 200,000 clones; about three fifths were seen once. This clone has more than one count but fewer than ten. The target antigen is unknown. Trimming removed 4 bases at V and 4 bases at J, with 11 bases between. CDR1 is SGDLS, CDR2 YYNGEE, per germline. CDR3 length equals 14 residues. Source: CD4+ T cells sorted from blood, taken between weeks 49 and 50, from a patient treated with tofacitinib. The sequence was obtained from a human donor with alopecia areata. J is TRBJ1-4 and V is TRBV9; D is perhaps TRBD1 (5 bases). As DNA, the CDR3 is TGTGCCAGCAGCTCCGGGACGGATAATGAAAAACTGTTTTTT. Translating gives CASSSGTDNEKLFF.